The next 21 T cell receptor beta chains were all read from a single sample in a study of blood T cell repertoires in COVID-19. Assay: immunoSEQ multiplex PCR; the TCRdb copy retains only in-frame clones and omits some. The data show about 200,000 clones, around 81% seen once. Sequencing input: PBMCs or T cells enriched from blood (not recorded which). These receptors came from a woman aged 40 to 50 with acute COVID-19.

The chain is built from TRBV10-1 and TRBJ2-5; 9 bases line up with TRBD1. The V and J ends lost 3 bases and 0 bases, in that order; junction bases with no gene match: 2. CDR1 is WNHNN, CDR2 SYGVQD, per germline (reference sequence). This CDR3 spans 15 amino acids. CDR3 in DNA: TGCGCCAGCAGTGAAGACAGGGGGAACCAAGAGACCCAGTACTTC. It specifies CASSEDRGNQETQYF.

CDR3 amino acids: CASSEHGQGFGYTF. The CDR3 DNA follows: TGTGCCAGCAGTGAGCATGGACAGGGTTTCGGCTACACCTTC. This sequence joins TRBV25-1 and TRBJ1-2; 8 bases line up with TRBD1. The CDR3 is 14 residues long. V trimming: 3 bases; J trimming: 8 bases; junction bases outside the gene matches: 8. Germline loops: CDR1 MGHDK, CDR2 SYGVNS.

This rearrangement joins TRBV6-5 to TRBJ1-1; a possible D gene is TRBD1 (5 bases). CDR1 and CDR2 from the germline V gene are MNHEY and SVGAGI. The CDR3 has 11 residues. V lost 5 bases and J 8 bases, leaving 9 bases between the germline ends. The CDR3 coding sequence is TGTGCCAGCAGTAATGGACAAGAAGCTTTCTTT. Its translation is CASSNGQEAFF.

The J gene is TRBJ2-1, the V gene TRBV25-1; tentatively, D is TRBD2 (6 bases). Per the germline V gene, CDR1 is MGHDK and CDR2 is SYGVNS. This CDR3 has 14 amino acids. Trimming left V 5 bases short and J 2 bases short, with 10 bases between. In DNA form, the CDR3 reads TGTGCCAGCAGTACGGGAGAGGCCTACAATGAGCAGTTCTTC. Its protein is CASSTGEAYNEQFF.

The rearrangement joins TRBV30 to TRBJ1-5; maybe TRBD1 (5 bases). There are 15 residues in the CDR3. V gave up 3 bases and J gave up 0 bases, with 12 bases separating them. Germline assignment: CDR1 GTSNPN and CDR2 SVGIG (reference sequence). CDR3 sequence: CAWSADSLSNQPQHF. In DNA form, the CDR3 reads TGTGCCTGGAGCGCCGACAGCCTTAGCAATCAGCCCCAGCATTTT.

CDR3 region: CASSATGLENTEAFF. In nucleotides, the CDR3 is TGTGCCAGCAGTGCCACAGGGTTAGAGAACACTGAAGCTTTCTTT. The chain employs TRBV2 and TRBJ1-1, with D perhaps TRBD1 (6 bases). The CDR3 sequence is 15 residues long. The V gene's germline CDR1 is SNHLY and CDR2 FYNNEI. Deletions cut 4 bases from V and 1 base from J, with 13 bases between. Together with reference TRBV2 and TRBJ1-1, the CDR3 gives the full variable domain: EPEVTQTPSHQVTQMGQEVILRCVPISNHLYFYWYRQILGQKVEFLVSFYNNEISEKSEIFDDQFSVERPDGSNFTLKIRSTKLEDSAMYFCASSATGLENTEAFFGQGTRLTVV.

The V gene is TRBV7-2, the J gene TRBJ2-5; 8 positions agree with TRBD1. The germline V gene has CDR1 SGHTA and CDR2 FQGNSA. The CDR3 contains 15 residues. V shed 5 bases, J shed 2 bases, and the junction held 7 bases outside the gene matches. In nucleotides, the CDR3 is TGTGCCAGCAGCGCCCGGGACAGGAAACAAGAGACCCAGTACTTC. Protein: CASSARDRKQETQYF.

The genes are TRBV28 and TRBJ1-4, with D perhaps matching TRBD1 (5 bases). Deletions cut 8 bases from V and 3 bases from J, with 13 bases between. The CDR3 has 14 amino acids. The germline V gene has CDR1 MDHEN and CDR2 SYDVKM. DNA of the CDR3: TGTGCCAGCTGCGGGGGGGGTTCTAATGAAAAACTGTTTTTT. It translates to CASCGGGSNEKLFF.

This chain uses TRBV28 with TRBJ1-3, with 7 bases identical to TRBD1. CDR1 is MDHEN, CDR2 SYDVKM, per germline. This CDR3 comprises 16 residues. Trimming at V came to 6 bases and at J to 4 bases, leaving 12 bases not matched to a gene. The DNA for the CDR3 is TGTGCCAGCAGCCCGACAGGGATTACGTTCGGAAACACCATATATTTT. This translates into CASSPTGITFGNTIYF.

The chain couples TRBV28 to TRBJ1-2; perhaps TRBD1 as D (6 bases). Trimming took off 7 bases at V and 9 bases at J, with 18 bases between the two ends. The CDR3 runs 13 residues. The germline V gene encodes CDR1 MDHEN and CDR2 SYDVKM. The CDR3 DNA sequence: TGTGCCAGCACCAAGCAACAGGGTTCTAGCTACACCTTC. It is translated as CASTKQQGSSYTF.

The rearrangement links TRBV6-6 to TRBJ1-6, with 7 bases aligning to TRBD1. V shed 6 bases and J 8 bases; nucleotides not matched to a gene: 10. Germline-derived CDR1 and CDR2 are MNHNY and SVGAGI (reference sequence). There are 15 residues in the CDR3. CDR3 coding DNA: TGTGCCAGCAGCCTCACCAGACAGGGCGATTCACCCCTCCACTTT. Residues: CASSLTRQGDSPLHF.

J is TRBJ1-5 and V is TRBV3-1 (or the pseudogene TRBV3-2), with TRBD1 identical over 7 bases. V shed 0 bases, J shed 6 bases, and the junction held 8 bases outside the gene matches. CDR1 is LGHDT, CDR2 YNNKEL, per germline (reference sequence). The CDR3 has 16 residues. The CDR3 sequence: CASSQEGKGAGQPQHF. DNA for the CDR3: TGTGCCAGCAGCCAAGAGGGTAAGGGGGCAGGTCAGCCCCAGCATTTT.

The genes are TRBV30 and TRBJ2-3, with TRBD2 as a possible D gene (5 bases). V lost 0 bases to trimming and J lost 2 bases, with 9 bases between them. Germline V lookup: CDR1 GTSNPN, CDR2 SVGIG (reference sequence). This CDR3 has 14 amino acids. This CDR3 reads CAWSVSRVTDTQYF. CDR3 DNA sequence: TGTGCCTGGAGTGTCTCGAGGGTCACAGATACGCAGTATTTT. The whole variable domain, remainder taken from reference TRBV30 and TRBJ2-3, is SQTIHQWPATLVQPVGSPLSLECTVEGTSNPNLYWYRQAAGRGLQLLFYSVGIGQISSEVPQNLSASRPQDRQFILSSKKLLLSDSGFYLCAWSVSRVTDTQYFGPGTRLTVL.

In this sample, this clone turned up a few times. The rearrangement uses TRBV9 and TRBJ1-5, with 7 bases that match TRBD1. The junction had 4 bases not matched to a gene; V was cut back by 4 bases and J by 0 bases. CDR1 is SGDLS, CDR2 YYNGEE, per germline. This CDR3 region has 15 residues. Here the CDR3 DNA reads TGTGCCAGCAGCCGACAGGGATTTAGCAATCAGCCCCAGCATTTT. Encoded protein: CASSRQGFSNQPQHF.

J is TRBJ2-3 and V is TRBV9, with 9 bases lining up with TRBD2. V gave up 3 bases and J gave up 2 bases; unmatched junction bases: 7. From germline, CDR1 is SGDLS and CDR2 YYNGEE. This CDR3 comprises 16 residues. This CDR3 reads CASSARLAESTDTQYF. CDR3 DNA sequence: TGTGCCAGCAGCGCACGACTAGCGGAATCCACAGATACGCAGTATTTT.

V usage is TRBV7-3 and J usage is TRBJ1-5; 7 nucleotides align to TRBD1. The CDR3 sequence is 14 residues long. Germline V gene lookup returns CDR1 SGHTA and CDR2 FQGTGA. Trimming at V came to 0 bases and at J to 7 bases, leaving 3 bases not matched to a gene. The DNA of the CDR3 is TGTGCCAGCAGCTTAACAGGGGGCGGACAGCCCCAGCATTTT. Its translation: CASSLTGGGQPQHF. The full variable domain, in which reference TRBV7-3 and TRBJ1-5 provide the parts outside the CDR3, is GAGVSQTPSNKVTEKGKYVELRCDPISGHTALYWYRQSLGQGPEFLIYFQGTGAADDSGLPNDRFFAVRPEGSVSTLKIQRTERGDSAVYLCASSLTGGGQPQHFGDGTRLSIL.

CDR3 coding DNA: TGCGCCAGCAGCTCCGGAGGGCGGGAGCAGTTCTTC. Its translation is CASSSGGREQFF. The chain uses TRBV5-1 and TRBJ2-1, with a weak D call TRBD2 (6 bases). The ends were cut back, 3 bases at V and 10 bases at J, with 11 bases in the middle. Per germline, CDR1 SGHRS and CDR2 YFSETQ. CDR3 size: 12 residues.

V and J are TRBV28 and TRBJ2-3, with D possibly being TRBD2 (5 bases). The CDR3 has 14 residues. Germline CDR1 is MDHEN and CDR2 is SYDVKM. Between the trimmed V and J ends, which lost 6 bases and 0 bases, there was a span of 10 bases. The CDR3 DNA follows: TGTGCCAGCAGAGAGGGCGGAAGCACAGATACGCAGTATTTT. Protein: CASREGGSTDTQYF.

V usage is TRBV3-1 (or the pseudogene TRBV3-2) and J usage is TRBJ2-5, with D tentatively TRBD2 (6 bases). This CDR3 region has 14 residues. Germline V lookup: CDR1 LGHDT, CDR2 YNNKEL (reference sequence). Trimming removed 1 base from V and 3 bases from J, with 9 bases in between. The CDR3 region is CASSQAVAEETQYF. The CDR3 region has the DNA TGTGCCAGCAGCCAAGCGGTAGCGGAAGAGACCCAGTACTTC.

The V and J genes are TRBV7-9 and TRBJ1-2, with D maybe TRBD1 (5 bases). Germline V gene data show CDR1 as SEHNR and CDR2 as FQNEAQ (reference sequence). CDR3 length equals 14 residues. V was trimmed by 5 bases and J by 1 base, leaving 11 bases between them. The CDR3 sequence: CASSPRQLNYGYTF. CDR3 sequence (DNA): TGTGCCAGCAGCCCGAGACAGCTTAACTATGGCTACACCTTC.

V is TRBV11-3 and J is TRBJ2-1; 10 nucleotides agree with TRBD1. CDR3 size: 16 residues. Germline V lookup: CDR1 SGHNT, CDR2 YENEEA. The J segment lost 1 base and the V segment lost 1 base, leaving 1 base of the junction unmatched. CDR3 protein: CASSLGDRGSYNEQFF. The CDR3, as DNA: TGTGCCAGCAGCTTAGGGGACAGGGGATCCTACAATGAGCAGTTCTTC.